The T cell receptor (beta chain) under discussion was sequenced for a study of blood T cell repertoires in COVID-19. This clone was observed a few times. Under the authors' procedure: Reference gene primers were amplified, and this amplification served to estimate nucleated cell counts. Using immunoSEQ multiplex PCR, the repertoire was profiled, and TCRdb retains in-frame clones only, with some absent. V, J and clone size reflect that table, while D and trimming were determined from the DNA. The table includes roughly 200,000 clones, over 75% detected once. Unmatched junction bases numbered 3, after V lost 1 base and J lost 14 bases. The CDR3 is 12 residues long. Germline values: CDR1 SEHNR, CDR2 FQNEAQ (reference sequence).

The sequencing input was peripheral blood. This clonotype was sampled from a man aged 50-60 years who had recovered from COVID-19. V usage is TRBV7-9 and J usage is TRBJ2-1; 9 bases align to TRBD1. CDR3 in amino acids: CASSLVGQGEFF. The CDR3, as DNA: TGTGCCAGCAGCTTAGTGGGACAGGGAGAGTTCTTC. The full variable domain, completed using reference TRBV7-9 and TRBJ2-1, is DTGVSQNPRHKITKRGQNVTFRCDPISEHNRLYWYRQTLGQGPEFLTYFQNEAQLEKSRLLSDRFSAERPKGSFSTLEIQRTEQGDSAMYLCASSLVGQGEFFGPGTRLTVL.